Shown below are 7 T cell receptor beta chains from a single sample sequenced in a study of a mutant IDH1 vaccine in newly diagnosed glioma. These receptors lack a known antigen. Produced via immunoSEQ multiplex PCR; TCRdb's table is partial and in-frame only. This table holds approximately 57,000 clones, 82% found once. Stated time point: week 5, during vaccination. Alongside topical imiquimod, each dose of vaccine comprised 300 ug of mutant IDH1 20-mer peptide. This specimen consisted of PBMCs, obtained from a glioma patient whose treatment included an IDH1 peptide vaccine. The receptors stem from a woman between 18 and 29 years old with glioma. Some clones in this sample may be carry-over from other donors' samples.

The chain is built from TRBV7-8 and TRBJ1-1; TRBD1 agrees at 8 bases. From germline, CDR1 is SGHVS and CDR2 FQNEAQ. The CDR3 totals 18 residues. The trim removed 3 bases at V and 6 bases at J, leaving 18 bases unmatched. The CDR3 sequence is CASSFPRWTGSFYAEAFF. CDR3 nucleotides: TGTGCCAGCAGCTTCCCACGATGGACAGGGTCCTTTTACGCTGAAGCTTTCTTT.

This chain links TRBV6-1 with TRBJ1-1; TRBD1 aligns across 7 bases. The CDR3 sequence is 14 residues long. CDR1 is MNHNS and CDR2 is SASEGT in the germline V gene. V lost 6 bases to trimming and J lost 0 bases; unmatched junction nucleotides: 4. Here the CDR3 DNA reads TGTGCCAGCAGGCTAGGACAGGTGAACACTGAAGCTTTCTTT. It codes for CASRLGQVNTEAFF.

The chain combines TRBV4-3 with TRBJ2-3; D unresolved. Germline values: CDR1 LGHNA, CDR2 YSLEER. Trimming stripped 4 bases from V and 2 bases from J, with 10 bases between. The CDR3 runs 14 residues. CDR3 loop: CASSPGEYTDTQYF. The CDR3 coding sequence is TGCGCCAGCAGCCCTGGGGAATACACAGATACGCAGTATTTT.

This clone was found a few times. CDR3: CASSSHGGGNQPQHF. CDR3 nucleotide sequence: TGTGCCAGCAGCTCTCATGGGGGCGGTAATCAGCCCCAGCATTTT. The chain is built from TRBV16 and TRBJ1-5, with D perhaps TRBD1 (6 bases). CDR3 length equals 15 residues. Germline V gives CDR1 KGHSY, CDR2 FQNENV. V gave up 5 bases and J gave up 4 bases, with 15 bases separating them.

V usage is TRBV5-1 and J usage is TRBJ1-2; 8 bases align to TRBD1. Trimming took 0 bases from V and 5 from J; bases not matched to a gene: 6. Per the germline V gene, CDR1 is SGHRS and CDR2 is YFSETQ. The CDR3 has 15 amino acids. CDR3 bases: TGCGCCAGCAGCTTGGACGGACAGGGAGTTTATGGCTACACCTTC. Its translation is CASSLDGQGVYGYTF.

This clone has more than one count but fewer than ten. The chain employs TRBV12-1 and TRBJ1-4. TRBV12-1 is noted as a pseudogene. There are 11 residues in the CDR3. The CDR3 loop reads CASSFWEKLFF. DNA for the CDR3: TGTGCCAGCAGCTTTTGGGAAAAACTGTTTTTT.

This chain connects TRBV19 to TRBJ2-3, with 8 bases lining up with TRBD1. V shed 3 bases and J 5 bases; nucleotides not matched to a gene: 4. The CDR3 is 14 amino acids. Germline-derived CDR1 and CDR2 are LNHDA and SQIVND (reference sequence). CDR3 DNA sequence: TGTGCCAGTAGTATGGACAGGGCCCTAGATACGCAGTATTTT. Protein product: CASSMDRALDTQYF.